This record concerns one TCR beta chain sequence. Sequenced by immunoSEQ multiplex PCR; TCRdb stores in-frame clones only, minus some. The profile shows about 250,000 clones, 65% to 90% of them singletons. There are 15 residues in the CDR3. In germline, CDR1 is SNHLY, CDR2 FYNNEI. The junction had 9 bases not matched to a gene; V was cut back by 6 bases and J by 2 bases. The data originate from a study of blood T cell repertoires in COVID-19. This TCR derives from a woman in her forties or fifties with acute COVID-19. The chain combines TRBV2 with TRBJ1-2, with 7 bases that match TRBD1. The specimen sequenced was PBMCs or T cells enriched from blood (not recorded which). The CDR3 spells CASRSGDSPNYGYTF. The CDR3, as DNA: TGTGCCAGCAGATCAGGGGACAGTCCCAACTATGGCTACACCTTC.